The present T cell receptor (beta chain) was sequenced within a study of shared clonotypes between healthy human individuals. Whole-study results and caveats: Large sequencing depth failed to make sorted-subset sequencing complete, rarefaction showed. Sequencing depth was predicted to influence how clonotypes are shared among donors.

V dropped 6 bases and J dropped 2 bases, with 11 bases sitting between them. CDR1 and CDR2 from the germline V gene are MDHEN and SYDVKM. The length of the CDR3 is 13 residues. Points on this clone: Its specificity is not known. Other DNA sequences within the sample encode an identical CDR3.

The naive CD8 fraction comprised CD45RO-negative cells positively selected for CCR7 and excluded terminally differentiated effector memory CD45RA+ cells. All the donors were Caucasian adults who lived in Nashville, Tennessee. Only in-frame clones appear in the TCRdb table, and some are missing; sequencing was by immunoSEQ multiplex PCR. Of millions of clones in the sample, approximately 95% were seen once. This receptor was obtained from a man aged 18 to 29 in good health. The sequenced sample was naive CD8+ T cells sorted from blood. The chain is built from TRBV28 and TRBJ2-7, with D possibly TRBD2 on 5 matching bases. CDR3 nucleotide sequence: TGTGCCAGCAGCCCCGGACTTACCTACGAGCAGTACTTC. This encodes CASSPGLTYEQYF.